This T cell receptor (beta chain) came from a study of blood T cell repertoires in COVID-19. Study-wide context: Some COVID-19 samples were acute and others convalescent; all came from the United States, Italy and Spain. T cells, B-cell-depleted T cells, or PBMCs supplied cDNA or gDNA.

As handled by the study authors: Reference gene primers were amplified, and this amplification served to estimate nucleated cell counts. Profiling relied on immunoSEQ multiplex PCR, and the TCRdb table lists in-frame clones only, not all of them. V, J and clone size were drawn from that table, and D and trimming were deduced from the DNA. This table holds 120,000 to 150,000 clones, approximately 91% found once. Input material: peripheral blood. This TCR was recovered from a human donor in a cohort sampled during active COVID-19.

CDR3 in amino acids: CASSLSGTGGTEAFF. CDR3 sequence (DNA): TGTGCCAGCAGTTTGTCCGGGACAGGGGGCACTGAAGCTTTCTTT. The gene calls are TRBV7-3 and TRBJ1-1, with 11 bases matching TRBD1. CDR3 size: 15 residues. The V gene's germline CDR1 is SGHTA and CDR2 FQGTGA. The V gene end was trimmed by 6 bases and the J gene end by 4 bases; junction bases not matched to a gene: 7. The variable domain in full, completed from reference TRBV7-3 and TRBJ1-1, reads GAGVSQTPSNKVTEKGKYVELRCDPISGHTALYWYRQSLGQGPEFLIYFQGTGAADDSGLPNDRFFAVRPEGSVSTLKIQRTERGDSAVYLCASSLSGTGGTEAFFGQGTRLTVV.